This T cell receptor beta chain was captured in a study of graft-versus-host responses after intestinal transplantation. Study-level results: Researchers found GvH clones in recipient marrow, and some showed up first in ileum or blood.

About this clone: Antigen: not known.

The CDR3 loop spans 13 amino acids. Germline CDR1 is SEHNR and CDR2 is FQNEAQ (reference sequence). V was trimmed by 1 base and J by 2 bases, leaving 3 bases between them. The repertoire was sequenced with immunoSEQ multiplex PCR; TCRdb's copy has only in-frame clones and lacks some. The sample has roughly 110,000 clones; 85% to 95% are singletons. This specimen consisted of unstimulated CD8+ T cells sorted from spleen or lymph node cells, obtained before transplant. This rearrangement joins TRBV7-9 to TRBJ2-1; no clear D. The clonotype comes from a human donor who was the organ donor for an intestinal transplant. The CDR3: CASSLDPYNEQFF. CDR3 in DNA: TGTGCCAGCAGCTTAGACCCCTACAATGAGCAGTTCTTC.